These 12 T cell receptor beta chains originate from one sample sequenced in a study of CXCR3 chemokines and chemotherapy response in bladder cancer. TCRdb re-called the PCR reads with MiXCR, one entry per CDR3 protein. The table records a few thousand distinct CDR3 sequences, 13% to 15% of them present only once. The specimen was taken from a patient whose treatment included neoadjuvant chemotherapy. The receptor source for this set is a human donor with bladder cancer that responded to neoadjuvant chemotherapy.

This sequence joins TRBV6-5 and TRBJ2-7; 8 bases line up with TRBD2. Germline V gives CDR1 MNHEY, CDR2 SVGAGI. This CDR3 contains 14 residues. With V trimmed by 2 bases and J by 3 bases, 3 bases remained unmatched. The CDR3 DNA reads TGTGCCAGCAGTTACCCGGGACTAGTCTACGAGCAGTACTTC. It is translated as CASSYPGLVYEQYF.

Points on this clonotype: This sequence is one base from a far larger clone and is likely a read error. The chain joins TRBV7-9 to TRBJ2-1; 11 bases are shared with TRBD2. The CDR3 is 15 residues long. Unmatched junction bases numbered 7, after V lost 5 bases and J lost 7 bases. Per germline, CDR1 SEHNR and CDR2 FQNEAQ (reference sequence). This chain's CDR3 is CASSLTSGRINEQFF. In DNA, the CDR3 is TGTGCCAGCAGCCTTACTAGCGGGAGAATTAATGAGCAGTTCTTC.

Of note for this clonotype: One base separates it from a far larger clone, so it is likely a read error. CDR3 in amino acids: CASSELGHEQFF. Here the CDR3 DNA reads TGTGCCAGCAGTGAGCTGGGCCATGAGCAGTTCTTC. V usage is TRBV6-1 and J usage is TRBJ2-1; D is uncertain. From germline, CDR1 is MNHNS and CDR2 SASEGT. Trimming cost V 3 bases and J 8 bases, with 8 bases left between them. CDR3 size: 12 residues.

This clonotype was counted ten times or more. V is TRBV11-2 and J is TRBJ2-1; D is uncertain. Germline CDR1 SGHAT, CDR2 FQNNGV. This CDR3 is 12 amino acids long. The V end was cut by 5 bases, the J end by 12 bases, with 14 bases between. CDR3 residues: CASSPLLGVQFF. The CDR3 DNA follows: TGTGCCAGCAGCCCGCTGCTAGGAGTGCAGTTCTTC.

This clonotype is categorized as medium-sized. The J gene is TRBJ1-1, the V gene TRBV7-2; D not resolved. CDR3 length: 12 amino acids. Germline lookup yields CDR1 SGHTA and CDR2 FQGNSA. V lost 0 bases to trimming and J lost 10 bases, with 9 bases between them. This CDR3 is CASSLARQVAFF. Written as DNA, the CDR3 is TGTGCCAGCAGCTTAGCGAGGCAGGTAGCTTTCTTT. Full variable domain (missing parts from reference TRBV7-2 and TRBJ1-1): GAGVSQSPSNKVTEKGKDVELRCDPISGHTALYWYRQSLGQGLEFLIYFQGNSAPDKSGLPSDRFSAERTGGSVSTLTIQRTQQEDSAVYLCASSLARQVAFFGQGTRLTVV.

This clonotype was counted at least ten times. The CDR3 protein is CASSPRTPIYNEQFF. The DNA for the CDR3 is TGTGCCAGCAGTCCCAGGACACCTATCTACAATGAGCAGTTCTTC. The rearrangement joins TRBV27 to TRBJ2-1; TRBD1 might be the D (5 bases). V lost 5 bases to trimming and J lost 3 bases, with 14 bases between them. Germline loops: CDR1 MNHEY, CDR2 SMNVEV (reference sequence). This CDR3 has 15 residues.

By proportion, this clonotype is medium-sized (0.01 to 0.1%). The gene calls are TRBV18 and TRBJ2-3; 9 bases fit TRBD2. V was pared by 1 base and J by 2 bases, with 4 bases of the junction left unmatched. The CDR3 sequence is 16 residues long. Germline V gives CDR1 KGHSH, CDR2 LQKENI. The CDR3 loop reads CASSPLSSGVTDTQYF. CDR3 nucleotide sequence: TGTGCCAGCTCACCACTGTCTAGCGGGGTCACAGATACGCAGTATTTT. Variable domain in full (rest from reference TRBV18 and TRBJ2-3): NAGVMQNPRHLVRRRGQEARLRCSPMKGHSHVYWYRQLPEEGLKFMVYLQKENIIDESGMPKERFSAEFPKEGPSILRIQQVVRGDSAAYFCASSPLSSGVTDTQYFGPGTRLTVL.

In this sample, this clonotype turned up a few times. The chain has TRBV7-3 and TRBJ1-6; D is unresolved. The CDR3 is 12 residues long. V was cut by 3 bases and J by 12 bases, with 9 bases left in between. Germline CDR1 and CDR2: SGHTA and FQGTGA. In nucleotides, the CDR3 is TGTGCCAGCAGCTTTAGCGGTGGACCCCTCCACTTT. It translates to CASSFSGGPLHF.

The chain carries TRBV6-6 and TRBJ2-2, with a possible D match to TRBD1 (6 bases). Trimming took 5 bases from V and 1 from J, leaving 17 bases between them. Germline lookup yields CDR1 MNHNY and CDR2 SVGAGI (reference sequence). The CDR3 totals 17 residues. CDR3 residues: CASSKAPDRLNTGELFF. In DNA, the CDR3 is TGTGCCAGCAGTAAAGCCCCGGACAGACTGAACACCGGGGAGCTGTTTTTT.

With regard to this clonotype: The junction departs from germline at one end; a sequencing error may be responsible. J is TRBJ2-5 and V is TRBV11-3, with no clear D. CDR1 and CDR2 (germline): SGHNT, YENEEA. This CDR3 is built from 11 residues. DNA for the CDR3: TGTACCAGCAGCTTATTAGAGACCCAGTACTTC. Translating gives CTSSLLETQYF.

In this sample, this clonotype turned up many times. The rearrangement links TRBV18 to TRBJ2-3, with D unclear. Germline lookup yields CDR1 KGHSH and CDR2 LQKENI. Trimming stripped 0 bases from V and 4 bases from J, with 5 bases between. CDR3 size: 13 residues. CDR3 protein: CASSPPVADTQYF. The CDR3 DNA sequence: TGTGCCAGCTCACCACCAGTAGCAGATACGCAGTATTTT.

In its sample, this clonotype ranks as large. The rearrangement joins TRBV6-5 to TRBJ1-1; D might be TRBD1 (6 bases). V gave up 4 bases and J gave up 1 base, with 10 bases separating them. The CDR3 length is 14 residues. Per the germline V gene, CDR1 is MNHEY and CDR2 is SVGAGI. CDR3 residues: CASSFRGQNTEAFF. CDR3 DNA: TGTGCCAGCAGTTTTAGGGGACAGAACACTGAAGCTTTCTTT.